The 14 T cell receptor beta chains in this list originate from one sample, sequenced in a study of T cells in Graves' hyperthyroidism and ophthalmopathy (dated by TCRdb to 2018 to 2020). The method was multiplex PCR. The sequencer listed for this sample is Illumina HiSeq 2000. Amplification of TCR beta CDR3 regions was carried out from RNA transcripts. The TCR CDR3 was subjected to a first round of RT-PCR using the HTBI primer set and the Qiagen OneStep RT-PCR kit. The public reads were reanalyzed by TCRdb: fastp trimming at Q25, MiXCR alignment, in-frame beta chains only. Rows matching on CDR3 protein sequence are summarized as one entry with the most common DNA and genes. The sample table contains fewer than 400,000 distinct CDR3 sequences; only one count was recorded for 15% to 19% of them. The leading ten clones occupy roughly 25% of the sample. Sequenced input: blood. Receptor source: a young woman with Graves' hyperthyroidism that later progressed to Graves' ophthalmopathy.

The chain joins TRBV2 to TRBJ2-7, with 8 bases lining up with TRBD1. The junction had 3 bases not matched to a gene; V was cut back by 7 bases and J by 4 bases. The CDR3 extends over 12 amino acids. Germline CDR1 SNHLY, CDR2 FYNNEI. CDR3 sequence: CASTGGLYEQYF. The CDR3 DNA sequence: TGTGCCAGCACAGGGGGCTTATACGAGCAGTACTTC.

At least ten counts were recorded for this clonotype. The genes are TRBV11-2 and TRBJ2-7; weak D call: TRBD1 (5 bases). CDR1 is SGHAT, CDR2 FQNNGV, per germline. V was shortened by 2 bases and J by 4 bases, with 9 bases between the two germline ends. The CDR3 length is 13 residues. The chain's CDR3 is CASSLIRVYEQYF. For the CDR3, the DNA is TGTGCCAGCAGCTTAATCAGGGTATACGAGCAGTACTTC.

The CDR3 DNA follows: TGTGCCAGTCAACAGGGGGTCAATGAGCAGTTCTTC. Protein: CASQQGVNEQFF. The chain has TRBV19 and TRBJ2-1, with 8 bases fitting TRBD1. Germline values: CDR1 LNHDA, CDR2 SQIVND (reference sequence). V was pared by 8 bases and J by 6 bases, with 3 bases of the junction left unmatched. The CDR3 runs to 12 residues.

This clonotype has a count of ten or more. The V call is TRBV20-1, the J call TRBJ1-2, with 8 bases fitting TRBD1. CDR3 size: 12 residues. J was trimmed by 6 bases and V by 2 bases; bases with no gene match: 2. Germline CDR1 and CDR2: DFQATT and SNEGSKA (reference sequence). The CDR3 loop is CSARLTGDGYTF. The DNA of the CDR3 is TGCAGTGCTAGACTGACAGGGGATGGCTACACCTTC.

The chain couples TRBV5-1 to TRBJ2-1; 10 bases line up with TRBD2. The V segment lost 3 bases and the J segment 10 bases; nucleotides outside the gene matches: 13. The germline V gene encodes CDR1 SGHRS and CDR2 YFSETQ. This CDR3 has 16 amino acids. CDR3 protein: CASSSPGLAPRGEQFF. The CDR3 nucleotides read TGCGCCAGCAGCTCCCCGGGACTAGCGCCCCGCGGGGAGCAGTTCTTC.

The V and J genes are TRBV6-1 and TRBJ1-1; 12 nucleotides agree with TRBD1. CDR1 is MNHNS and CDR2 is SASEGT in the germline V gene. Trimming removed 6 bases from V and 4 bases from J; junction bases left unmatched: 15. The CDR3 length is 18 residues. The CDR3: CASSETPGQGALGTEAFF. As DNA, the CDR3 is TGTGCCAGCAGCGAGACCCCGGGACAGGGGGCGCTTGGCACTGAAGCTTTCTTT.

This clonotype was seen many times. The chain has TRBV3-1 and TRBJ2-7; D is possibly TRBD1 (6 bases). The CDR3 is 15 amino acids. V was pared by 5 bases and J by 0 bases, with 14 bases between. The germline gives CDR1 LGHDT, CDR2 YNNKEL (reference sequence). In DNA, the CDR3 is TGTGCCAGCAGCAGCTGGACAGCTGACTCCTACGAGCAGTACTTC. Protein product: CASSSWTADSYEQYF.

This sequence joins TRBV6-2 or TRBV6-3 and TRBJ1-5; D uncertain. The CDR3 consists of 12 residues. CDR1 is MNHEY, CDR2 SVGEGT, per germline. Trimming took 10 bases from V and 0 from J, leaving 7 bases between them. The CDR3 region is CATYYSNQPQHF. DNA of the CDR3: TGTGCCACCTATTATAGCAATCAGCCCCAGCATTTT.

The chain joins TRBV5-8 to TRBJ2-1; 8 bases map to TRBD1. The germline V gene has CDR1 SGHTS and CDR2 YDEGEE. The CDR3 is 12 amino acids. With 4 bases clipped from V and 8 bases from J, the junction kept 2 bases outside the gene matches. CDR3 amino acids: CASSATGDEQFF. The DNA of the CDR3 is TGTGCCAGCAGCGCGACAGGGGATGAGCAGTTCTTC.

This clonotype was recorded at least ten times. The chain uses TRBV6-1 and TRBJ2-6; possibly TRBD1 or TRBD2 for D (6 bases each). V lost 5 bases and J 1 base, leaving 18 bases between the germline ends. The CDR3 spans 18 residues. Germline CDR1 is MNHNS and CDR2 is SASEGT. The CDR3 DNA follows: TGTGCCAGCAGTTCCCAAGGGGGGCGCAAATCTGGGGCCAACGTCCTGACTTTC. Amino acid sequence: CASSSQGGRKSGANVLTF.

There are many counts of this clonotype. The chain has TRBV11-2 and TRBJ1-1, with 9 bases that match TRBD1. The germline V gene encodes CDR1 SGHAT and CDR2 FQNNGV. V lost 1 base to trimming and J lost 5 bases; unmatched junction nucleotides: 2. CDR3 length: 14 amino acids. The CDR3 is CASSLVDRGTEAFF. The DNA for the CDR3 is TGTGCCAGCAGCTTAGTCGACAGGGGGACTGAAGCTTTCTTT. Together with reference TRBV11-2 and TRBJ1-1, the CDR3 gives the full variable domain: EAGVAQSPRYKIIEKRQSVAFWCNPISGHATLYWYQQILGQGPKLLIQFQNNGVVDDSQLPKDRFSAERLKGVDSTLKIQPAKLEDSAVYLCASSLVDRGTEAFFGQGTRLTVV.

This clonotype was detected ten times or more. The chain combines TRBV6-1 with TRBJ1-5; perhaps TRBD1 as D (6 bases). V dropped 3 bases and J dropped 3 bases, with 9 bases sitting between them. There are 14 residues in the CDR3. Germline V CDR1 and CDR2: MNHNS, SASEGT. CDR3 in amino acids: CASSDGQINQPQHF. The CDR3 bases are TGTGCCAGCAGTGACGGACAGATCAATCAGCCCCAGCATTTT.

This clonotype was seen repeatedly, ten times or more. The chain employs TRBV15 and TRBJ2-7; D is possibly TRBD1 (5 bases). The CDR3 contains 14 residues. Germline CDR1 reads LNHNV; CDR2 reads YYDKDF (reference sequence). The V end was cut by 0 bases, the J end by 1 base, with 7 bases between. In DNA, the CDR3 is TGTGCCACCAGCAGAGATCCAGGGTCCTACGAGCAGTACTTC. Translated, it gives CATSRDPGSYEQYF.

This clonotype was found many times. DNA of the CDR3: TGCGCCAGCAGCTTGGTGGGACGCATGAACACTGAAGCTTTCTTT. It translates to CASSLVGRMNTEAFF. The V call is TRBV5-1, the J call TRBJ1-1, with D maybe TRBD1 (5 bases). Germline V gene data show CDR1 as SGHRS and CDR2 as YFSETQ. The V gene lost 0 bases and the J gene lost 0 bases, with 9 bases spanning the gap. This CDR3 has 15 amino acids.